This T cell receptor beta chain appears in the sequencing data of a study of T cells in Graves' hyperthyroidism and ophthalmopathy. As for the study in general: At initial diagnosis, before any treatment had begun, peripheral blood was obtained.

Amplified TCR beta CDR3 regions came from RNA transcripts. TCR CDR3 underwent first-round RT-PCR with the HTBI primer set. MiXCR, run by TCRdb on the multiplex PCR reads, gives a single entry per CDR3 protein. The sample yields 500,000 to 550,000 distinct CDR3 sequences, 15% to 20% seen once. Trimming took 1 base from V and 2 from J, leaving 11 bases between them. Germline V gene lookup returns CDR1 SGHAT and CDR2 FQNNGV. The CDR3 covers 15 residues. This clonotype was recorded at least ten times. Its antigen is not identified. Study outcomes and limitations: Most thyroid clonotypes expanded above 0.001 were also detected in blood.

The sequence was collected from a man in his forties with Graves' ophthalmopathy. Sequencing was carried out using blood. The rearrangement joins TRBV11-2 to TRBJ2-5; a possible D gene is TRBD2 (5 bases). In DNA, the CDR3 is TGTGCCAGCAGCTTAGGGGAGTCCCTACAAGAGACCCAGTACTTC. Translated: CASSLGESLQETQYF.